This TCR beta chain emerged from a study of regulatory T cells in long-lasting Graves disease (dated by TCRdb to 2020 to 2022). Describing the broader study: In the newly diagnosed Graves' disease group, patients had been taking antithyroid drugs for less than 3 months. Patients with persistent Graves' disease were compared with patients with newly diagnosed Graves' disease using TCR sequencing and RNA sequencing of peripheral blood. The study was conducted in China and was registered as a clinical trial. A total of around 35 samples underwent TCR sequencing, from roughly 13 patients with persistent Graves' disease and around 20 patients with newly diagnosed Graves' disease.

Libraries were built with multiplex PCR. This sample was sequenced with an Illumina HiSeq 4000. CDR3 regions were amplified by Arm-PCR with iRepertoire HTBI primers to construct TCR beta libraries. Before sequencing, the PCR products underwent gel purification. Per the source publication's procedure: Across samples, 55 to 80 TRBV and 13 to 15 TRBJ segments were identified and used for gene usage analysis of CDR3 amino acid clonotypes. Filtered high-quality paired reads were merged into contigs using COPE and FqMerger. BLAST was used to align contigs to the IMGT TRBV, TRBD and TRBJ reference genes, and CDR3 was defined following IMGT. Clonotypes above 0.1% frequency were classified as highly expanded clones. Shannon entropy served as the measure of repertoire diversity, while the Gini coefficient captured V-J evenness. Clonotypes shared by more than one individual were considered public. TCRdb itself trimmed the public reads at Q25 with fastp, ran MiXCR and retained productive beta chains. Rows with a matching CDR3 protein are joined into one entry that keeps the most common DNA and genes. Clone size and V and J calls follow TCRdb, not the original study. The sample has 400,000 to 450,000 distinct CDR3 sequences on record, 14% to 15% of them singletons. Roughly a sixth of the sample lies in the top ten.

Sample time point, as interpreted from the label and publication: newly diagnosed GD, antithyroid drugs for less than 3 months. For both TCR sequencing and RNA sequencing, RNA was extracted from PBMCs in TRIzol. Graves' disease was diagnosed according to American Thyroid Association guidelines. The patients came from an endocrinology department in Xi'an, China. Each patient gave roughly 8.4 milliliters of peripheral blood, collected in an EDTA anticoagulant tube. Ficoll Paque Plus density gradient separation was used to isolate PBMCs, and no additional T cell sorting was done. An Agilent 2100 Bioanalyzer and agarose gel were used to check RNA quality, and a NanoDrop 2000 was used to measure RNA concentration. The germline V gene (reference sequence) yields WNHNN for CDR1 and SYGVQD for CDR2. From the cysteine up to the phenylalanine, the CDR3 has a length of 15 residues. The sequence is cut down to CDR3 DNA, 45 bases in frame from base 1. V was cut back by 6 bases and J by 5 bases, leaving a gap of 20 bases between them.

General study outcomes and caveats: Lower TCR Shannon entropy and fewer highly expanded clones were observed in persistent Graves' disease patients than in newly diagnosed patients, which suggested clonal expansion. Only the TCR beta chain was sequenced and analyzed. Only peripheral blood was studied, because thyroid tissue, the primary lesion, was inaccessible. Persistent disease showed preferential use of TRBV28, TRBJ1-2 and TRBJ2-5, whereas newly diagnosed disease favored TRBV20-1 and TRBJ2-1. Patients with persistent disease shared more public clonotypes (fewer than 3,000) than newly diagnosed patients did (about 1,000). As a limitation, the authors acknowledged that the small sample size may reduce accuracy.

As for this clonotype: Its antigen is still unknown. The sample holds no much larger clone one base away, and base qualities are not on file.

The sample also formed part of further work on T cells in Graves' hyperthyroidism and ophthalmopathy. As the second study states: Stable Graves' hyperthyroidism was defined as the absence of progression to ophthalmopathy over 18 months of follow-up. Hyperthyroidism patients were newly diagnosed, with disease duration under 2 months, and aged 18 to 65 years. Any patient with an uncontrolled infection, another autoimmune disease, pregnancy or lactation was excluded. Diagnoses relied on clinical symptoms, serum thyroxine and TRAb, thyroid ultrasound and orbital computed tomography. The first round of RT-PCR for the TCR CDR3 was performed with the HTBI primer set and the Qiagen OneStep RT-PCR kit. Most expanded thyroid clonotypes (frequency above 0.001) were also found in blood, which suggests that blood repertoires may mirror thyroid immune responses. Ophthalmopathy was separated from stable hyperthyroidism by a 13 V-J signature model, with over 85% sensitivity and about 81% specificity obtained in cross-validation and 80%/75% obtained in testing. During validation, the model predicted progression to ophthalmopathy a median of around six months ahead of onset, with almost 71% sensitivity and 72% to 85% specificity. To identify TCR V-J signatures that set the groups apart, the researchers used a discovery cohort of about a hundred patients, made up of 43 with Graves' ophthalmopathy and some 55 with stable Graves' hyperthyroidism. Prospective prediction of ophthalmopathy was tested in an independent validation cohort of approximately 19 hyperthyroidism patients and 17 patients who later progressed to ophthalmopathy. The roughly 91 discovery patients were randomly split 7:3 into training and test sets. In addition, the study compared T-cell repertoires in thyroid tissue and in blood from several Graves' hyperthyroidism patients. Once sampling was done, hyperthyroidism patients were given methimazole at a starting dose of 30 mg daily, whereas ophthalmopathy patients were given high-dose intravenous methylprednisolone. Libraries were constructed in a second round of multiplex PCR, after which size selection and purification were carried out. Libraries were sequenced paired-end with 100 bp reads on an Illumina HiSeq2000. SOAPnuke was used to process the raw data, throwing out any read that contained adapters or uncalled bases, had a mean Phred below 15, or lacked an exact constant-primer or identifier match. High-quality paired reads were merged using COPE v1.2.5, and each unique nucleotide sequence was defined as a clonotype. MiTCR v1.1 was used to align clonotypes to the IMGT TRBV, TRBD and TRBJ reference segments. The analysis was restricted to V-J combinations with a frequency above 0.0001, which together covered 99% to 99.2% of the repertoires. The TCS score was defined as the ratio of F50 (clonal expansion) to E x V (chaos), calculated using BLOSUM62-based TCRdist between CDR3 peptides within each V-J. Welch's t-statistics and random forest reduced fewer than 600 V-J features to 13, which were used in a naive Bayes classifier (R e1071). Sample size was not statistically predetermined, and investigators were not blinded to group allocation. The paper reports TCR Vbeta CDR3 sequencing of 135 peripheral blood samples: approximately 41 ophthalmopathy, 70 to 85 hyperthyroidism and around 17 progressor patients.

This TCR came from a woman in her 30s with Graves disease. Donor details come from another sample of the same person, matched by shared clones. The material sequenced was peripheral blood mononuclear cells (PBMCs), taken at new diagnosis, from a patient treated with antithyroid drugs. The chain joins TRBV10-1 to TRBJ2-7, with a tentative D gene TRBD1 over 6 matching bases. The CDR3: CASSPLGRGGNEQYF. In nucleotides, the sequence is TGCGCCAGCAGCCCCCTGGGCAGGGGTGGCAACGAGCAGTACTTC.